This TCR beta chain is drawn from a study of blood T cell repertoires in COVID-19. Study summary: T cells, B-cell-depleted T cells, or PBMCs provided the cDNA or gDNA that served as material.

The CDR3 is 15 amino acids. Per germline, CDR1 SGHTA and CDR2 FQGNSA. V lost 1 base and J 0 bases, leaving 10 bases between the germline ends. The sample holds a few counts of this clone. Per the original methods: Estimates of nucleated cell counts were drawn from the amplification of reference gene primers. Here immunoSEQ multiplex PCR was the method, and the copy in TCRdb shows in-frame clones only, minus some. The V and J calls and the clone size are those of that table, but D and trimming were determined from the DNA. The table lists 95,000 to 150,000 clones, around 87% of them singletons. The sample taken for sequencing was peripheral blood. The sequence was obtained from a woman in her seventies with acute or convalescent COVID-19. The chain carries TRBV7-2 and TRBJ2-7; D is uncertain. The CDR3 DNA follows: TGTGCCAGCAGCTTAGGAGGCAACCCCTCCTACGAGCAGTACTTC. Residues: CASSLGGNPSYEQYF.